The rows below give T cell receptor beta chains drawn from one sample of a study of kidney transplant recipient with SARS-CoV-2 infection. MiXCR, applied by TCRdb to the reads, yields one record per CDR3 protein. Of under 300,000 distinct CDR3 sequences in the sample, around 30% were seen once. The source was a blood sample, collected at baseline and between days 110 and 120 from a kidney transplant recipient. These receptors all come from a male patient aged 25-45 years who had COVID-19 and was a kidney transplant recipient. T cells may partly derive from the graft donor. Each CDR3 is given with its conserved first and last residue. D genes are given only for firm matches. For some rows the clone size is stated as once, few or many, or as a class when expanded; others skip it.

D: NA
V: TRBV28
size: many
length: 16
J: TRBJ2-6
DNA: TGTGCCAGCAGTGCCTTGACACAAAGTCGGGCCAACGTCCTGACTTTC
CDR3: CASSALTQSRANVLTF

D: NA
V: TRBV3-1
size: few
length: 15
J: TRBJ2-7
DNA: TGTGCCAGCAGCCCCCAGCGGGCAACGCCCTACGAGCAGTACTTC
CDR3: CASSPQRATPYEQYF

D: NA
V: TRBV5-8
size: many
length: 15
J: TRBJ2-7
DNA: TGTGCCAGCAGCTTGAGAGGGACTCGCTCCTACGAGCAGTACTTC
CDR3: CASSLRGTRSYEQYF

D: NA
V: TRBV19
size: many
length: 15
J: TRBJ2-7
DNA: TGTGCCAGTAGTATTGGTACAGCTAGCTCCTACGAGCAGTACTTC
CDR3: CASSIGTASSYEQYF

D: NA
V: TRBV6-4
size: many
length: 17
J: TRBJ1-2
DNA: TGTGCCAGCAGTTTCTTCATCTCACACGGAAAGACCTATGGCTACACCTTC
CDR3: CASSFFISHGKTYGYTF

D: NA
V: TRBV6-8
size: many
length: 12
J: TRBJ2-7
DNA: TGTGCCAGCAGTGGACAGCGTAGCGAGCAGTACTTC
CDR3: CASSGQRSEQYF

D: NA
V: TRBV11-2
size: many
length: 17
J: TRBJ1-2
DNA: TGTGCCAGCAGCCATGTCAGAACAAGCAGAAAGACCTATGGCTACACCTTC
CDR3: CASSHVRTSRKTYGYTF

D: NA
V: TRBV20-1
size: many
length: 13
J: TRBJ2-5
DNA: TGCAGTGCTAGAACCGACGGGAAAGAGACCCAGTACTTC
CDR3: CSARTDGKETQYF

D: NA
V: TRBV12-2
size: many
length: 14
J: TRBJ1-6
DNA: TGTGCAAAAGAGCGGAGCTCCTATAATTCACCCCTCCACTTT
CDR3: CAKERSSYNSPLHF

D: NA
V: TRBV6-1
size: many
length: 17
J: TRBJ1-2
DNA: TGTGCCAGCAGTCGGAAGGTCTCTATGCGAAAGACCTATGGCTACACCTTC
CDR3: CASSRKVSMRKTYGYTF

D: TRBD2
V: TRBV5-1
size: NA
length: 13
J: TRBJ2-1
DNA: TGCGCCAGCAGCTTGGAAAGTTTTAGCGGGGGTAACTTC
CDR3: CASSLESFSGGNF

D: NA
V: TRBV6-2/TRBV6-3
size: many
length: 14
J: TRBJ2-7
DNA: TGTGCCAGCAGTTCTCGACATGACTCCTACGAGCAGTACTTC
CDR3: CASSSRHDSYEQYF

D: NA
V: TRBV25-1
size: many
length: 15
J: TRBJ1-1
DNA: TGTGCCAGCAGTGAGTCTCTAGACAGGAACACTGAAGCTTTCTTT
CDR3: CASSESLDRNTEAFF

D: TRBD1
V: TRBV28
size: many
length: 17
J: TRBJ1-6
DNA: TGTGCCAGCAGTCCTAACAGGGGGAGAGGGGATAATTCACCCCTCCACTTT
CDR3: CASSPNRGRGDNSPLHF

D: NA
V: TRBV6-8
size: many
length: 17
J: TRBJ1-2
DNA: TGTGCCAGCAGTAATGACGGACGCTCTAGAAAGACCTATGGCTACACCTTC
CDR3: CASSNDGRSRKTYGYTF

D: NA
V: TRBV9
size: NA
length: 16
J: TRBJ1-5
DNA: TGTGCCAGCAGCGTAAGCTCCGGGGGGGAGGGCCAGCCCCAGCATTTT
CDR3: CASSVSSGGEGQPQHF

D: TRBD1
V: TRBV11-2
size: NA
length: 15
J: TRBJ2-3
DNA: TGTGCCAGCAGCTCGTTACAGGGGGGCACAGATACGCAGTATTTT
CDR3: CASSSLQGGTDTQYF

D: NA
V: TRBV9
size: few
length: 13
J: TRBJ2-5
DNA: TGTGCCAGCAGCAGGGACCAGGGGGAGACCCAGTACTTC
CDR3: CASSRDQGETQYF

D: NA
V: TRBV7-9
size: NA
length: 14
J: TRBJ2-1
DNA: TGTGCCAGCCCCCCCTGGGGACAATACAATGAGCAGTTCTTT
CDR3: CASPPWGQYNEQFF

D: NA
V: TRBV7-9
size: many
length: 17
J: TRBJ1-2
DNA: TGTGCCAGCAGCCAAGCAATATACCATGGAAAGACCTATGGCTACACCTTC
CDR3: CASSQAIYHGKTYGYTF

D: TRBD2
V: TRBV5-1
size: NA
length: 15
J: TRBJ2-5
DNA: TGCGCCAGCAGCTTGAGTGCGGGAGAGCGAGAGACCCAGTACTTC
CDR3: CASSLSAGERETQYF

D: NA
V: TRBV13
size: many
length: 16
J: TRBJ2-1
DNA: TGTGCCAGCAGCTTGTCCCCAGCGGGCTCCTACAATGAGCAGTTCTTC
CDR3: CASSLSPAGSYNEQFF